Listed here are 10 T cell receptor beta chains from one sample, sequenced in a study of blood T cell repertoires in COVID-19 (TCRdb year 2020). The method behind the library was the immunoSEQ multiplex PCR assay. This immuneACCESS table, as held by TCRdb, lists in-frame sequences with V and J called but not all clones. Of the missing ones, under half trace to an unresolved V gene in checked studies; the others have no known cause. The sample table records 180,000 or so clones; around 80% of these occur just once. The biggest ten clones account for around 15% of the sample. Sequencing was performed on peripheral blood. The receptors shown here come from a woman aged 65 to 85 with COVID-19, enrolled during active disease.

The chain links TRBV5-4 to TRBJ2-3; 9 bases are shared with TRBD2. Germline loops: CDR1 SGHNT, CDR2 YYREEE (reference sequence). The CDR3 extends over 17 amino acids. V shed 4 bases, J shed 0 bases, and the junction held 9 bases outside the gene matches. CDR3 DNA: TGTGCCAGCAGCCGTCGGCTAGCGGGGACCAGCACAGATACGCAGTATTTT. As protein: CASSRRLAGTSTDTQYF.

This clone has more than one count but fewer than ten. The chain links TRBV7-2 to TRBJ2-1; the match to TRBD2 covers 11 bases. The CDR3 extends over 15 amino acids. The V and J ends lost 6 bases and 6 bases, in that order; junction bases with no gene match: 7. Germline-derived CDR1 and CDR2 are SGHTA and FQGNSA. CDR3 residues: CASRLGTSGVNEQFF. CDR3 bases: TGTGCCAGCAGGTTGGGGACTAGCGGAGTCAATGAGCAGTTCTTC.

The chain links TRBV5-1 to TRBJ2-2, with TRBD2 matching over 9 bases. Trimming removed 7 bases from V and 9 bases from J; junction bases left unmatched: 16. From germline, CDR1 is SGHRS and CDR2 YFSETQ. This CDR3 has 16 residues. The CDR3 reads CASGIVSGSRDRELFF. CDR3 nucleotides: TGCGCCAGCGGGATAGTTAGCGGGAGCCGGGACCGGGAGCTGTTTTTT.

CDR3 loop: CASSTDRIIRTEAFF. CDR3 coding DNA: TGTGCCAGCTCAACCGACAGGATTATTAGGACTGAAGCTTTCTTT. V usage is TRBV18 and J usage is TRBJ1-1, with D tentatively TRBD1 (6 bases). The length of the CDR3 is 15 residues. The V and J ends lost 5 bases and 5 bases respectively, with 18 bases between them. Germline lookup yields CDR1 KGHSH and CDR2 LQKENI.

The chain employs TRBV5-6 and TRBJ2-5; 8 bases map to TRBD1. This CDR3 is 15 amino acids long. Trimming cost V 2 bases and J 4 bases; bases outside gene matches: 7. Germline-derived CDR1 and CDR2 are SGHDT and YYEEEE. As DNA, the CDR3 is TGTGCCAGCAGCTTTGGACAGGGACGAGGAGAGACCCAGTACTTC. Its protein product is CASSFGQGRGETQYF.

The V call is TRBV7-2, the J call TRBJ2-3, with 10 bases that match TRBD2. The CDR3 has 17 residues. Per the germline V gene, CDR1 is SGHTA and CDR2 is FQGNSA. Trimming cost V 4 bases and J 5 bases; bases outside gene matches: 12. The CDR3 DNA reads TGTGCCAGCAGCTGGCCTACAGCGGGGGGGCCTATAGATACGCAGTATTTT. The encoded protein is CASSWPTAGGPIDTQYF.

J is TRBJ1-3 and V is TRBV23-1; 11 bases match TRBD1. TRBV23-1 is an ORF, with its function uncertain. The CDR3 sequence is 19 residues long. Trimming at V came to 9 bases and at J to 0 bases, leaving 16 bases not matched to a gene. The CDR3, as DNA: TGCGCCAGAGCCCTAAACACGGGACAGGGGGGGTTCTCTGGAAACACCATATATTTT. Encoded protein: CARALNTGQGGFSGNTIYF.

V and J are TRBV11-3 and TRBJ2-3, with D tentatively TRBD2 (5 bases). The CDR3 is made up of 15 amino acids. Germline-derived CDR1 and CDR2 are SGHNT and YENEEA. Trimming took 10 bases from V and 0 from J, leaving 17 bases between them. The CDR3 DNA is TGTGCCACCGCCGAGCTGGGAGCTAGCACAGATACGCAGTATTTT. It is translated as CATAELGASTDTQYF.

J is TRBJ2-2 and V is TRBV5-1; possibly TRBD1 for D (6 bases). Germline loops: CDR1 SGHRS, CDR2 YFSETQ. The CDR3 has 13 amino acids. The V gene lost 4 bases and the J gene lost 5 bases, with 9 bases spanning the gap. This CDR3 is CASSAGVTGELFF. Written as DNA, the CDR3 is TGCGCCAGCAGCGCAGGGGTAACCGGGGAGCTGTTTTTT. The full variable domain, its missing parts supplied by reference TRBV5-1 and TRBJ2-2, is KAGVTQTPRYLIKTRGQQVTLSCSPISGHRSVSWYQQTPGQGLQFLFEYFSETQRNKGNFPGRFSGRQFSNSRSEMNVSTLELGDSALYLCASSAGVTGELFFGEGSRLTVL.

This clone was picked up many times. The chain joins TRBV2 to TRBJ1-6; possible D gene TRBD1, 5 bases. The CDR3 loop spans 15 amino acids. Germline V gene lookup returns CDR1 SNHLY and CDR2 FYNNEI. Trimming removed 4 bases from V and 10 bases from J, with 17 bases in between. The CDR3 loop is CASSAAGQGGSPLHF. The CDR3 nucleotides are TGTGCCAGCAGTGCGGCGGGTCAGGGAGGGTCACCCCTCCACTTT. Based on the CDR3 plus reference TRBV2 and TRBJ1-6, the full variable domain is EPEVTQTPSHQVTQMGQEVILRCVPISNHLYFYWYRQILGQKVEFLVSFYNNEISEKSEIFDDQFSVERPDGSNFTLKIRSTKLEDSAMYFCASSAAGQGGSPLHFGNGTRLTVT.